This T cell receptor beta chain was recorded in a study of PD-1 blockade in classical Hodgkin lymphoma. On the study more broadly: Patients were treated with nivolumab at 3 mg/kg, and this was given intravenously every 2 weeks. Whole-study results and caveats: CD4+ TCR diversity, unlike CD8+, climbed significantly by C4D1.

As for this clone: Its antigen is undetermined.

Brentuximab vedotin exposure varied among the patients, all of whom had relapsed after autologous stem cell transplantation. Repertoires were generated with immunoSEQ multiplex PCR, while TCRdb's copy carries only in-frame clones and drops some. Of 70,000 to 85,000 clones detected, roughly 91% appear once; the ten largest clones hold approximately 8.1%. This CDR3 has 13 residues. V shed 9 bases, J shed 5 bases, and the junction held 8 bases outside the gene matches. Per germline, CDR1 KGHSH and CDR2 LQKENI. The receptor was isolated from a human donor with classical Hodgkin lymphoma. Specimen: peripheral blood mononuclear cells (PBMCs), collected at baseline. The rearrangement joins TRBV18 to TRBJ2-7; 9 nucleotides match TRBD1. The chain's CDR3 is CASATRDRDEQYF. CDR3 bases: TGTGCCAGTGCAACTCGGGACAGGGACGAGCAGTACTTC.